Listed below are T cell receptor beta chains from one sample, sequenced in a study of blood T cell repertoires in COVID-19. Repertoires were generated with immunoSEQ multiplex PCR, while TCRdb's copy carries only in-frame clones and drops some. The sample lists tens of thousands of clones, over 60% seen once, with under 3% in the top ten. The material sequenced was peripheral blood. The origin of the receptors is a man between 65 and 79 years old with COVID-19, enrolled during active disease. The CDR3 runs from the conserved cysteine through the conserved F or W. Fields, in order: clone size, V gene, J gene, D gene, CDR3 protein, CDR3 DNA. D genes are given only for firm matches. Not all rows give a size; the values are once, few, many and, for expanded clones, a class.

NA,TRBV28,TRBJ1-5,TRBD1,CASSFPGQGHQPQHF,TGTGCCAGCAGTTTTCCGGGACAGGGGCATCAGCCCCAGCATTTT
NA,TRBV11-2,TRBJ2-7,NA,CASSLDRGYEQYF,TGTGCCAGCAGCTTAGATAGGGGCTACGAGCAGTACTTC
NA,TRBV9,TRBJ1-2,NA,CASSDRAGDYGYTF,TGTGCCAGCAGCGATAGGGCGGGGGACTATGGCTACACCTTC
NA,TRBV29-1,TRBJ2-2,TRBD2,CSVGTSAATGELFF,TGCAGCGTTGGAACTAGCGCCGCCACCGGGGAGCTGTTTTTT
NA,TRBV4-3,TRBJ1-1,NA,CASSSSGAGVNTEAFF,TGCGCCAGCAGCTCGTCCGGGGCAGGGGTAAACACTGAAGCTTTCTTT
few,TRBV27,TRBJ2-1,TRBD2,CATIPGLAGGVSYNEQFF,TGTGCCACTATTCCGGGACTAGCGGGAGGAGTTTCCTACAATGAGCAGTTCTTC
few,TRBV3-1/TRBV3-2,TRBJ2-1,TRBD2,CASSQVTSPSGQFF,TGTGCCAGCAGCCAAGTGACTAGCCCTTCAGGGCAGTTCTTC
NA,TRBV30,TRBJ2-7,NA,CAWRIAGSHYEQYF,TGTGCCTGGAGAATCGCGGGATCCCACTACGAGCAGTACTTC
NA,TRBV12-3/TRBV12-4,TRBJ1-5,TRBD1,CASTDRANQPQHF,TGTGCCAGCACCGACAGGGCCAATCAGCCCCAGCATTTT
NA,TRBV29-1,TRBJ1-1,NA,CSVGGLIQGAHTEAFF,TGCAGCGTTGGGGGCCTGATCCAAGGCGCCCACACTGAAGCTTTCTTT
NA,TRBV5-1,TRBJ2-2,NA,CASSPRGNTGELFF,TGCGCCAGCAGCCCCCGGGGGAACACCGGGGAGCTGTTTTTT
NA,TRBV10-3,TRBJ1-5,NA,CAISEGQNQPQHF,TGTGCCATCAGTGAGGGACAGAATCAGCCCCAGCATTTT
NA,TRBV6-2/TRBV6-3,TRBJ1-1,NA,CASSHQGHTEAFF,TGTGCCAGCAGTCACCAGGGTCACACTGAAGCTTTCTTT
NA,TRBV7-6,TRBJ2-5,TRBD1,CASSLAPPGQGKGETQYF,TGTGCCAGCAGCTTAGCCCCACCAGGACAGGGTAAAGGGGAGACCCAGTACTTC
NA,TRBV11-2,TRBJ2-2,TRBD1,CASSLRGQGFTGELFF,TGTGCCAGCAGCCTTAGGGGACAGGGGTTTACCGGGGAGCTGTTTTTT
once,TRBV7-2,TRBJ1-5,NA,CASSLVDGSNQPQHF,TGTGCCAGCAGCTTAGTAGATGGTAGCAATCAGCCCCAGCATTTT
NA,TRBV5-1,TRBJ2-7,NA,CASSWTEFSYEQYF,TGCGCCAGCAGCTGGACAGAATTTTCCTACGAGCAGTACTTC